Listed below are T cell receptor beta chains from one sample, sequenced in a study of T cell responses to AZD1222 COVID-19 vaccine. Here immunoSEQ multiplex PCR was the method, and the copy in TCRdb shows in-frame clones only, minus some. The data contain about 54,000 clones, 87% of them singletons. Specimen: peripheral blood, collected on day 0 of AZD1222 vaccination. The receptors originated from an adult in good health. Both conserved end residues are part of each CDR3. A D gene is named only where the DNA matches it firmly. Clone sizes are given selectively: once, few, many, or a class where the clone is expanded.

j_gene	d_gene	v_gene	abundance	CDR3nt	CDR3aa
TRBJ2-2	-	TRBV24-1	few	TGTGCCACCAGTGATTTACCCCAGACAGGACGGAACACCGGGGAGCTGTTTTTT	CATSDLPQTGRNTGELFF
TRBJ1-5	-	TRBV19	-	TGTGCCAGTAGTATAATGGGGGGGGCACCAAATCAGCCCCAGCATTTT	CASSIMGGAPNQPQHF
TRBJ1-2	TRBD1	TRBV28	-	TGTGCCAGCAGATGGGGACAGGGGACCCTTGGCTATGGCTACACCTTC	CASRWGQGTLGYGYTF
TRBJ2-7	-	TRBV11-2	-	TGTGCCAGCAGCCTAAACTTAGGGCCCTACGAGCAGTACTTC	CASSLNLGPYEQYF
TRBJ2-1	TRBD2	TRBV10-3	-	TGTGCCGTTACCGCCGCAACTAGCGGGGGGTCTTACAATGAGCAGTTCTTC	CAVTAATSGGSYNEQFF
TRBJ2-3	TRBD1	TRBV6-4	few	TGTGCCAGCAGTGACGGACAGGGGGCAGATACGCAGTATTTT	CASSDGQGADTQYF
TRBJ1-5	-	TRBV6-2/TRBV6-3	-	TGTGCCAGCAGTTTAAGGGCAGGGTGGTATCAGCCCCAGCATTTT	CASSLRAGWYQPQHF
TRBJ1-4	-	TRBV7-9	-	TGTGCCAGCAGCTTACAAGTCTCCGAGTGGAATGAAAAACTGTTTTTT	CASSLQVSEWNEKLFF
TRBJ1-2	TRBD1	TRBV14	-	TGTGCCAGCAGCCAGGAGGGACAGGGACCGGATGGCTACACCTTC	CASSQEGQGPDGYTF
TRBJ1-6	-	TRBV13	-	TGTGCCAGCAGCTTCAGGGGACCGGATTCACCCCTCCACTTT	CASSFRGPDSPLHF
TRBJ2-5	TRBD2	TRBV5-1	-	TGCGCCAGCAGCCCCCCGCAGGGAGGGCAAGAGACCCAGTACTTC	CASSPPQGGQETQYF
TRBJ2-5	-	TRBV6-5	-	TGTGCCAGCGGGGTTGGAGAGACCCAGTACTTC	CASGVGETQYF
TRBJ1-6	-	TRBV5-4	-	TGTGCCAGCAGCTTGCAGGGGCAGTTCATTTCACCCCTCCACTTT	CASSLQGQFISPLHF
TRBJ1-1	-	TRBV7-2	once	TGTGCCAGCAGCGCAGGACACCTGAACACTGAAGCTTTCTTT	CASSAGHLNTEAFF
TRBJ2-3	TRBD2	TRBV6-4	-	TGTGCCAGCAGTGACTCGACTAGCGGGGACACAGATACGCAGTATTTT	CASSDSTSGDTDTQYF
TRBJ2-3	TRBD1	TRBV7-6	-	TGTGCCAGCAGCTTAGCGACAGGGGAATTGGATACGCAGTATTTT	CASSLATGELDTQYF
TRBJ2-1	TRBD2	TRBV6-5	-	TGTGCCAGCAGTTACGAGGGCGGGAGGGGGCAGTTCTTC	CASSYEGGRGQFF
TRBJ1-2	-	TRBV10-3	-	TGTGCCATCAGGGAGAGGACAGACAACTATGGCTACACCTTC	CAIRERTDNYGYTF
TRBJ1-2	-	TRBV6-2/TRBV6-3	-	TGTGCCAGCAGTTACTACGGGACAAACTATGGCTACACCTTC	CASSYYGTNYGYTF
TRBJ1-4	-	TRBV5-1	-	TGCGCCAGCAGCGCCTCGACACCCACTAATGAAAAACTGTTTTTT	CASSASTPTNEKLFF
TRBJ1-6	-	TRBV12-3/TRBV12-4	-	TGTGCCAGCAGTTTATTCGCGAATTCACCCCTCCACTTT	CASSLFANSPLHF
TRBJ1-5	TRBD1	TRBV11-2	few	TGTGCCAGCAGCATCGGGACAGACAGCAATCAGCCCCAGCATTTT	CASSIGTDSNQPQHF
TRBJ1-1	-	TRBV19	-	TGTGCCAGTAGTGAGGGGTACACTGAAGCTTTCTTT	CASSEGYTEAFF
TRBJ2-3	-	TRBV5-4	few	TGTGCCAGCAGCGGGGGAGATACGCAGTATTTT	CASSGGDTQYF
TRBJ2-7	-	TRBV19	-	TGTGCCAGCAACCATGGGACGGCAGGCGAGCAGTACTTC	CASNHGTAGEQYF
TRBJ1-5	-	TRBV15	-	TGTGCCACCTCCAGTTGGGATCAGCCCCAGCATTTT	CATSSWDQPQHF
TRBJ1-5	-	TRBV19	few	TGTGCCAGTACCTCAACGGGGAGCCCCAATCAGCCCCAGCATTTT	CASTSTGSPNQPQHF
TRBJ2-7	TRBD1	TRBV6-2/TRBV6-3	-	TGTGCCAGCAGTTACTCGGGACAGGGAACCGCCTACTTC	CASSYSGQGTAYF
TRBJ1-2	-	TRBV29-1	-	TGCAGCGTTGAAAGGGGGAGCTACACCTTC	CSVERGSYTF
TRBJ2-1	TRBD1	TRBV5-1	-	TGCGCCAGCAGCTCGGCAGGGGGCGCGGGCAATGAGCAGTTCTTC	CASSSAGGAGNEQFF
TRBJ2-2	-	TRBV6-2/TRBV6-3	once	TGTGCCAGCAGTTACGGACCCCCCGCCGGGACTGCGACCGGGGAGCTGTTTTTT	CASSYGPPAGTATGELFF
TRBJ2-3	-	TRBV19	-	TGTGCCAGTAACGCGGGGACTACAGATACGCAGTATTTT	CASNAGTTDTQYF